The 18 T cell receptor beta chains listed next were all sequenced from one sample in a study of shared clonotypes between healthy human individuals. Clones were read by immunoSEQ multiplex PCR, and TCRdb kept only the in-frame ones, dropping some. The table records nearly 2 million clones, 85% to 95% of them present only once. The naive CD8 population came from CD45RO-negative cells selected for CCR7, without terminally differentiated effector memory CD45RA+ cells. What was sequenced was naive CD8+ T cells sorted from blood. Receptors were obtained from a man in his late teens or twenties in good health.

The chain joins TRBV5-6 to TRBJ1-5, with D unclear. The CDR3 sequence is 14 residues long. The germline V and J ends were trimmed by 2 bases and 4 bases, with 10 bases remaining between them. The germline V gene encodes CDR1 SGHDT and CDR2 YYEEEE. Written as DNA, the CDR3 is TGTGCCAGCAGCTTAAGACGGGGAAATCAGCCCCAGCATTTT. Amino acids: CASSLRRGNQPQHF. The entire variable domain, with the rest obtained from reference TRBV5-6 and TRBJ1-5, is as follows: DAGVTQSPTHLIKTRGQQVTLRCSPKSGHDTVSWYQQALGQGPQFIFQYYEEEERQRGNFPDRFSGHQFPNYSSELNVNALLLGDSALYLCASSLRRGNQPQHFGDGTRLSIL.

Notes on this clone: This same CDR3 is encoded by further DNA sequences in the sample. J is TRBJ2-7 and V is TRBV10-1; TRBD1 is a possible D gene (5 bases). The CDR3 length is 13 residues. The germline gives CDR1 WNHNN, CDR2 SYGVQD (reference sequence). Trimming shortened V by 3 bases and J by 4 bases, and 10 bases separated the two germline ends. CDR3 loop: CASSEGENYEQYF. The CDR3 nucleotides read TGCGCCAGCAGTGAAGGGGAAAATTACGAGCAGTACTTC.

The chain has TRBV27 and TRBJ1-4; D unclear. V was shortened by 5 bases and J by 4 bases, with 17 bases between the two germline ends. Germline V lookup: CDR1 MNHEY, CDR2 SMNVEV (reference sequence). This CDR3 is built from 16 residues. CDR3: CASSPLGSAFNEKLFF. In nucleotides, the CDR3 is TGTGCCAGCAGTCCCCTCGGTTCAGCCTTTAATGAAAAACTGTTTTTT.

The rearrangement joins TRBV10-3 to TRBJ2-1, with D possibly matching TRBD2 (6 bases). V lost 0 bases to trimming and J lost 4 bases, with 10 bases between them. This CDR3 has 15 residues. Germline V gene sequence: CDR1 ENHRY, CDR2 SYGVKD. This chain's CDR3 is CAISESAGTYNEQFF. CDR3 nucleotide sequence: TGTGCCATCAGTGAGTCCGCGGGAACGTACAATGAGCAGTTCTTC.

The V call is TRBV10-2, the J call TRBJ2-1; no reliable D call. V dropped 4 bases and J dropped 8 bases, with 15 bases sitting between them. The germline V gene has CDR1 WSHSY and CDR2 SAAADI. The CDR3 runs to 14 residues. This chain's CDR3 is CASSGLKGDHEQFF. The CDR3 coding sequence is TGCGCCAGCAGTGGGCTAAAGGGTGACCATGAGCAGTTCTTC.

J is TRBJ1-6 and V is TRBV28; 10 nucleotides align to TRBD1. The CDR3 loop spans 16 amino acids. CDR1 and CDR2 (germline): MDHEN, SYDVKM. Unmatched junction bases numbered 15, after V lost 6 bases and J lost 13 bases. The CDR3: CASSMDRGAPMVPLHF. The CDR3 DNA reads TGTGCCAGCAGCATGGACAGGGGGGCCCCTATGGTTCCCCTCCACTTT.

The J gene is TRBJ2-1, the V gene TRBV4-3; maybe TRBD2 (5 bases). In germline, CDR1 is LGHNA, CDR2 YSLEER. The CDR3 consists of 15 residues. The V and J ends lost 0 bases and 1 base respectively, with 7 bases between them. CDR3 coding DNA: TGCGCCAGCAGCCAAGACGTAGCGTCCTACAATGAGCAGTTCTTC. It is translated as CASSQDVASYNEQFF.

The genes are TRBV5-1 and TRBJ1-1; TRBD1 matches 11 bases. The CDR3 loop spans 15 amino acids. Germline CDR1 and CDR2: SGHRS and YFSETQ. The V and J ends lost 3 bases and 3 bases, in that order; junction bases with no gene match: 4. CDR3 DNA: TGCGCCAGCAGCTCCGGACAGGGGGCGTACACTGAAGCTTTCTTT. As protein: CASSSGQGAYTEAFF.

This clone appeared a few times. Distinct nucleotide sequences in the sample also encode this CDR3. The chain couples TRBV9 to TRBJ2-2; the D gene is possibly TRBD2 (6 bases). The germline CDR1 and CDR2 sequences are SGDLS and YYNGEE. Between the trimmed V and J ends, which lost 0 bases and 6 bases, there was a span of 6 bases. The CDR3 length is 13 residues. CDR3 loop: CASSVGGAGELFF. CDR3 DNA sequence: TGTGCCAGCAGCGTAGGCGGGGCCGGGGAGCTGTTTTTT.

The chain has TRBV4-2 and TRBJ2-7; D perhaps matches TRBD2 (5 bases). Per the germline V gene, CDR1 is LGHNA and CDR2 is YNFKEQ. V was clipped by 3 bases and J by 3 bases, with 18 bases between them. CDR3 length: 16 amino acids. Here the CDR3 DNA reads TGTGCCAGCAGCCAGAATTATGCGGGCGAAGACTACGAGCAGTACTTC. Protein product: CASSQNYAGEDYEQYF.

The chain is built from TRBV9 and TRBJ2-2; D is uncertain. Germline loops: CDR1 SGDLS, CDR2 YYNGEE. The CDR3 covers 13 residues. V lost 2 bases, J lost 5 bases, and 7 bases lay in between. CDR3 DNA: TGTGCCAGCAGCGTTTTTCTGACCGGGGAGCTGTTTTTT. Its translation: CASSVFLTGELFF.

The chain is built from TRBV6-1 and TRBJ1-2; 8 positions agree with TRBD1. In germline, CDR1 is MNHNS, CDR2 SASEGT. This CDR3 contains 15 residues. Losses at the gene ends were 6 bases for V and 6 bases for J; bases not matched to a gene: 12. The CDR3 DNA sequence: TGTGCCAGCAGGTGGACAGGGAATTTTTTCGATGGCTACACCTTC. Its translation: CASRWTGNFFDGYTF.

The CDR3 bases are TGTGCCAGCAGCTACGGGTGGAACTATGGCTACACCTTC. Its protein product is CASSYGWNYGYTF. The chain uses TRBV27 and TRBJ1-2; no clear D gene. Germline V gene lookup returns CDR1 MNHEY and CDR2 SMNVEV (reference sequence). Trimming removed 6 bases at V and 2 bases at J, with 10 bases between. The CDR3 loop spans 13 amino acids.

In DNA, the CDR3 is TGTGCCAGCAGCCCTCCCACCGGGAGCACAGATACGCAGTATTTT. Amino acids: CASSPPTGSTDTQYF. The V and J genes are TRBV7-9 and TRBJ2-3; D uncertain. V lost 5 bases, J lost 0 bases, and 12 bases lay in between. Germline CDR1 and CDR2: SEHNR and FQNEAQ (reference sequence). This CDR3 region has 15 residues.

The chain combines TRBV9 with TRBJ2-2; 8 bases fit TRBD1. The germline V gene has CDR1 SGDLS and CDR2 YYNGEE. The CDR3 is made up of 16 amino acids. The V segment lost 0 bases and the J segment 6 bases; nucleotides outside the gene matches: 7. CDR3: CASSVGTGFVSGELFF. As DNA, the CDR3 is TGTGCCAGCAGCGTAGGGACAGGGTTCGTATCCGGGGAGCTGTTTTTT.

The CDR3 loop is CASRFGEAFF. Here the CDR3 DNA reads TGTGCCAGCAGATTTGGGGAAGCTTTCTTT. The chain joins TRBV6-1 to TRBJ1-1; D is undetermined. V was pared by 6 bases and J by 8 bases, with 7 bases between. The CDR3 has 10 residues. The germline V gene encodes CDR1 MNHNS and CDR2 SASEGT.

This clone was observed once. The chain couples TRBV5-8 to TRBJ2-5; D ambiguous. CDR3 length: 10 amino acids. Trimming stripped 4 bases from V and 4 bases from J, with 2 bases between. The V gene's germline CDR1 is SGHTS and CDR2 YDEGEE. CDR3 region: CASSAETQYF. CDR3 bases: TGTGCCAGCAGCGCAGAGACCCAGTACTTC.

The chain combines TRBV4-3 with TRBJ2-7; perhaps TRBD2 as D (6 bases). This CDR3 spans 14 amino acids. Germline CDR1 reads LGHNA; CDR2 reads YSLEER. Trimming removed 0 bases from V and 5 bases from J, with 11 bases in between. The CDR3 DNA is TGCGCCAGCAGCCAAGATGGGGGGAGGAACGAGCAGTACTTC. Amino acid sequence: CASSQDGGRNEQYF.